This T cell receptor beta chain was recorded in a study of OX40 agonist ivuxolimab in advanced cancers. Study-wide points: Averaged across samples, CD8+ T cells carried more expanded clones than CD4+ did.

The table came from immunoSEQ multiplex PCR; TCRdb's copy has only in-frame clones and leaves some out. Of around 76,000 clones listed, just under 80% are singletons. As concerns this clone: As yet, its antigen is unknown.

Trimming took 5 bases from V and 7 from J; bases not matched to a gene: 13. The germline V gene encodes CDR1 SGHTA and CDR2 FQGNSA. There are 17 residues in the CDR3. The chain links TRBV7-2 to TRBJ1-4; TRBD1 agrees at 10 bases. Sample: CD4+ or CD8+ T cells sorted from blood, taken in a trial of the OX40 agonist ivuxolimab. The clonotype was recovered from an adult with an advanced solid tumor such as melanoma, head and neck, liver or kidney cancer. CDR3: CASSQEGTGARGEKLFF. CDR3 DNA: TGTGCCAGCAGCCAAGAGGGGACAGGGGCCCGAGGTGAAAAACTGTTTTTT.